The rows below give T cell receptor beta chains drawn from one sample of a study of post-analysis software for immune sequencing data. MiXCR, applied by TCRdb to the PCR reads, yields one record per CDR3 protein. The sample lists fewer than 900,000 distinct CDR3 sequences; under 60% were seen once. Input material: blood. These receptor sequences come from a girl aged 10-17 years with multiple sclerosis. The CDR3 runs from the conserved cysteine through the conserved F or W. D genes are given only for firm matches. Not all rows give a size; the values are once, few, many and, for expanded clones, a class.

j_call: TRBJ2-7; clone_size: -; cdr3_length: 16; d_call: TRBD2; v_call: TRBV10-3; cdr3_nt: TGTGCCATCAGTGAGGGCGGGAGCCGTTACTCCTACGAGCAGTACTTC; cdr3_aa: CAISEGGSRYSYEQYF
j_call: TRBJ2-7; clone_size: few; cdr3_length: 12; d_call: -; v_call: TRBV7-9; cdr3_nt: TGTGCCAGCAGCCCCCTGGAGACGGGGCAGTACTTC; cdr3_aa: CASSPLETGQYF
j_call: TRBJ2-3; clone_size: -; cdr3_length: 14; d_call: TRBD1; v_call: TRBV29-1; cdr3_nt: TGCAGCGGTCGACAGGGCTTTAGCACAGATACGCAGTATTTT; cdr3_aa: CSGRQGFSTDTQYF
j_call: TRBJ2-1; clone_size: -; cdr3_length: 14; d_call: TRBD2; v_call: TRBV29-1; cdr3_nt: TGCAGCCACCAGGGGACTAGCGGTTACAATGAGCAGTTCTTC; cdr3_aa: CSHQGTSGYNEQFF
j_call: TRBJ2-3; clone_size: -; cdr3_length: 14; d_call: TRBD2; v_call: TRBV20-1; cdr3_nt: TGCAGCGAACTAGCGGGGGATAGCACAGATACGCAGTATTTT; cdr3_aa: CSELAGDSTDTQYF
j_call: TRBJ1-2; clone_size: -; cdr3_length: 14; d_call: -; v_call: TRBV3-1; cdr3_nt: TGTGCCAGCAGCCTTCTGACGGGCCGCTATGGCTACACCTTC; cdr3_aa: CASSLLTGRYGYTF
j_call: TRBJ2-1; clone_size: -; cdr3_length: 13; d_call: -; v_call: TRBV29-1; cdr3_nt: TGCAGCTCCAGAGCGGGCGGAAGGAATGAGCAGTTCTTC; cdr3_aa: CSSRAGGRNEQFF
j_call: TRBJ1-5; clone_size: few; cdr3_length: 13; d_call: TRBD1; v_call: TRBV20-1; cdr3_nt: TGCAGTGCTCTACAGGGGAGGAATCAGCCCCAGCATTTT; cdr3_aa: CSALQGRNQPQHF
j_call: TRBJ1-2; clone_size: -; cdr3_length: 13; d_call: TRBD1; v_call: TRBV20-1; cdr3_nt: TGCAGTGCTCCGACAGGGAGCTACGGTGGCTACACCTTC; cdr3_aa: CSAPTGSYGGYTF
j_call: TRBJ2-7; clone_size: few; cdr3_length: 13; d_call: -; v_call: TRBV20-1; cdr3_nt: TGCAGTGCTTATAGGGCTAGGCGGTACGAGCAGTACTTC; cdr3_aa: CSAYRARRYEQYF
j_call: TRBJ2-1; clone_size: -; cdr3_length: 14; d_call: -; v_call: TRBV20-1; cdr3_nt: TGCAGTGCTAGATCGGGGGGCGCCTACAATGAGCAGTTCTTC; cdr3_aa: CSARSGGAYNEQFF
j_call: TRBJ2-5; clone_size: -; cdr3_length: 12; d_call: -; v_call: TRBV28; cdr3_nt: TGTGCCAGCAGTTTAGGGGTCCAGACCCAGTACTTC; cdr3_aa: CASSLGVQTQYF
j_call: TRBJ2-5; clone_size: few; cdr3_length: 16; d_call: TRBD2; v_call: TRBV28; cdr3_nt: TGTGCCAGCAGGGCTCCAGGTGGGACTAGCAGACAGACCCAGTACTTC; cdr3_aa: CASRAPGGTSRQTQYF
j_call: TRBJ2-1; clone_size: -; cdr3_length: 15; d_call: -; v_call: TRBV7-2; cdr3_nt: TGTGCCAGCAGCCGCAGGAGCGATAGGGGCAATGAGCAGTTCTTC; cdr3_aa: CASSRRSDRGNEQFF
j_call: TRBJ2-2; clone_size: -; cdr3_length: 19; d_call: -; v_call: TRBV28; cdr3_nt: TGTGCCAGCAGTTTATATCTTTTCGGAGGGATCGCGAACACCGGGGAGCTGTTTTTT; cdr3_aa: CASSLYLFGGIANTGELFF
j_call: TRBJ2-1; clone_size: -; cdr3_length: 14; d_call: -; v_call: TRBV7-9; cdr3_nt: TGTGCCAGCAGCTCCCCCCTGACAGACAATGAGCAGTTCTTC; cdr3_aa: CASSSPLTDNEQFF
j_call: TRBJ2-1; clone_size: many; cdr3_length: 15; d_call: TRBD1; v_call: TRBV5-1; cdr3_nt: TGCGCCAGCAGCTTGGCAGGACAGGTTAACAATGAGCAGTTCTTC; cdr3_aa: CASSLAGQVNNEQFF
j_call: TRBJ2-1; clone_size: -; cdr3_length: 15; d_call: -; v_call: TRBV5-5; cdr3_nt: TGTGCCAGCAGCTTGGAAGCGGGCGACTACAATGAGCAGTTCTTC; cdr3_aa: CASSLEAGDYNEQFF
j_call: TRBJ1-2; clone_size: -; cdr3_length: 13; d_call: -; v_call: TRBV12-3/TRBV12-4; cdr3_nt: TGTGCCAGCAGCCCGGTAGACACCGGTGGCTACACCTTC; cdr3_aa: CASSPVDTGGYTF
j_call: TRBJ1-1; clone_size: -; cdr3_length: 14; d_call: -; v_call: TRBV5-1; cdr3_nt: TGCGCCAGCAGCAAACAGGGTGGGGACACTGAAGCTTTCTTT; cdr3_aa: CASSKQGGDTEAFF
j_call: TRBJ2-1; clone_size: few; cdr3_length: 14; d_call: TRBD2; v_call: TRBV6-2/TRBV6-3; cdr3_nt: TGTGCCAGCAGTGTGGGACTAGCGGGAGTCGAGCAGTTCTTC; cdr3_aa: CASSVGLAGVEQFF
j_call: TRBJ1-2; clone_size: -; cdr3_length: 12; d_call: TRBD1; v_call: TRBV6-2/TRBV6-3; cdr3_nt: TGTGCCAGCACCCACAGGGGGTATGGCTACACCTTC; cdr3_aa: CASTHRGYGYTF
j_call: TRBJ1-2; clone_size: -; cdr3_length: 14; d_call: TRBD1; v_call: TRBV12-3/TRBV12-4; cdr3_nt: TGTGCCAGCAGACTTCCGGGACAGTCCTATGGCTACACCTTC; cdr3_aa: CASRLPGQSYGYTF
j_call: TRBJ1-2; clone_size: -; cdr3_length: 15; d_call: -; v_call: TRBV7-8; cdr3_nt: TGTGCCAGCAGCTCGCGGGGGTCACCCGACTATGGCTACACCTTC; cdr3_aa: CASSSRGSPDYGYTF
j_call: TRBJ2-1; clone_size: -; cdr3_length: 15; d_call: TRBD2; v_call: TRBV6-5; cdr3_nt: TGTGCCAGCAGTTACTGGCGGGAGGACGGGAATGAGCAGTTCTTC; cdr3_aa: CASSYWREDGNEQFF
j_call: TRBJ1-2; clone_size: few; cdr3_length: 15; d_call: -; v_call: TRBV7-2; cdr3_nt: TGTGCCAGCAGCTTAGGGGGAGCATTGAACTATGGCTACACCTTC; cdr3_aa: CASSLGGALNYGYTF
j_call: TRBJ2-1; clone_size: -; cdr3_length: 17; d_call: TRBD2; v_call: TRBV5-1; cdr3_nt: TGCGCCAGCAGCTTCGCCGGGACTAGCGGGACCTACAATGAGCAGTTCTTC; cdr3_aa: CASSFAGTSGTYNEQFF
j_call: TRBJ2-7; clone_size: few; cdr3_length: 15; d_call: -; v_call: TRBV6-5; cdr3_nt: TGTGCCAGCAGTTACTCCGGGGGGCGAGACTACGAGCAGTACTTC; cdr3_aa: CASSYSGGRDYEQYF
j_call: TRBJ2-7; clone_size: few; cdr3_length: 14; d_call: -; v_call: TRBV7-2; cdr3_nt: TGTGCCAGCAGCTTAGTCAGAGGCGGCTACGAGCAGTACTTC; cdr3_aa: CASSLVRGGYEQYF
j_call: TRBJ2-4; clone_size: -; cdr3_length: 14; d_call: TRBD1; v_call: TRBV6-2/TRBV6-3; cdr3_nt: TGTGCCAGCAGCCGACAGGGCCCCAAAAACATTCAGTACTTC; cdr3_aa: CASSRQGPKNIQYF
j_call: TRBJ2-7; clone_size: -; cdr3_length: 12; d_call: -; v_call: TRBV5-6; cdr3_nt: TGTGCCAGCAGCTTGGCGCACGACGAGCAGTACTTC; cdr3_aa: CASSLAHDEQYF
j_call: TRBJ2-3; clone_size: few; cdr3_length: 17; d_call: -; v_call: TRBV4-3; cdr3_nt: TGCGCCAGCAGCCAAGATCTAGTGGGAGGCCGCGCAGATACGCAGTATTTT; cdr3_aa: CASSQDLVGGRADTQYF
j_call: TRBJ2-3; clone_size: -; cdr3_length: 18; d_call: TRBD2; v_call: TRBV18; cdr3_nt: TGTGCCAGCTCACCCGGACTGACTAGCGGGGGTGCGGCAGATACGCAGTATTTT; cdr3_aa: CASSPGLTSGGAADTQYF
j_call: TRBJ1-2; clone_size: -; cdr3_length: 15; d_call: -; v_call: TRBV12-3/TRBV12-4; cdr3_nt: TGTGCCAGCAGTTTTACAGGGAATAGCTCCCTGACTATCACCTTC; cdr3_aa: CASSFTGNSSLTITF
j_call: TRBJ2-7; clone_size: few; cdr3_length: 16; d_call: TRBD2; v_call: TRBV7-3; cdr3_nt: TGTGCCAGCAGCTTAGTAACTAGCGGGAGGGCCTACGAGCAGTACTTC; cdr3_aa: CASSLVTSGRAYEQYF
j_call: TRBJ2-1; clone_size: few; cdr3_length: 14; d_call: -; v_call: TRBV29-1; cdr3_nt: TGCAGCGTTGAAGATCTGGCGAGGGACAATGAGCAGTTCTTC; cdr3_aa: CSVEDLARDNEQFF
j_call: TRBJ2-1; clone_size: -; cdr3_length: 16; d_call: TRBD2; v_call: TRBV7-6; cdr3_nt: TGTGCCAGCCGCCCGCTAGCGGACAATCCTTACAATGAGCAGTTCTTC; cdr3_aa: CASRPLADNPYNEQFF
j_call: TRBJ2-7; clone_size: -; cdr3_length: 11; d_call: -; v_call: TRBV29-1; cdr3_nt: TGCAGCGTTGGGCGGGACTACGAGCAGTACTTC; cdr3_aa: CSVGRDYEQYF
j_call: TRBJ2-3; clone_size: -; cdr3_length: 18; d_call: TRBD2; v_call: TRBV20-1; cdr3_nt: TGCAGTGCTAGAGATGGGGGAGGGCGCTTTGTGGGCACAGATACGCAGTATTTT; cdr3_aa: CSARDGGGRFVGTDTQYF
j_call: TRBJ2-4; clone_size: once; cdr3_length: 11; d_call: -; v_call: TRBV25-1; cdr3_nt: TGTGCCAGCAGTGAATTCAACATTCAGTACTTC; cdr3_aa: CASSEFNIQYF
j_call: TRBJ1-5; clone_size: -; cdr3_length: 20; d_call: -; v_call: TRBV12-3/TRBV12-4; cdr3_nt: TGTGCCAGCAGTTTTGGTAACATCGCGGCGGGGCTTTGGGGCAATCAGCCCCAGCATTTT; cdr3_aa: CASSFGNIAAGLWGNQPQHF
j_call: TRBJ1-4; clone_size: -; cdr3_length: 14; d_call: -; v_call: TRBV12-3/TRBV12-4; cdr3_nt: TGTGCCAGCAGTTTTACAGGGACTAATGAAAAACTGTTTTTT; cdr3_aa: CASSFTGTNEKLFF
j_call: TRBJ2-3; clone_size: -; cdr3_length: 18; d_call: -; v_call: TRBV11-2; cdr3_nt: TGTGCCAGCAGCCCCCCCCCTAGAGCACCACTGAGCACAGATACGCAGTATTTT; cdr3_aa: CASSPPPRAPLSTDTQYF
j_call: TRBJ2-7; clone_size: -; cdr3_length: 11; d_call: -; v_call: TRBV20-1; cdr3_nt: TGCAGTGCTACCAAGGGGACCGAGCAGTACTTC; cdr3_aa: CSATKGTEQYF
j_call: TRBJ2-2; clone_size: -; cdr3_length: 12; d_call: -; v_call: TRBV30; cdr3_nt: TGTGCCTGGATCAGTAACACCGGGGAGCTGTTTTTT; cdr3_aa: CAWISNTGELFF
j_call: TRBJ2-1; clone_size: -; cdr3_length: 16; d_call: -; v_call: TRBV7-9; cdr3_nt: TGTGCCAGCAGCACCACGGCGGTGGCTTCTCGAAATGAGCAGTTCTTC; cdr3_aa: CASSTTAVASRNEQFF
j_call: TRBJ2-1; clone_size: few; cdr3_length: 14; d_call: -; v_call: TRBV21-1; cdr3_nt: TGTGCCAGCACCTATAGCGGGAGTAGGAATGAGCAGTTCTTC; cdr3_aa: CASTYSGSRNEQFF
j_call: TRBJ1-2; clone_size: few; cdr3_length: 13; d_call: -; v_call: TRBV29-1; cdr3_nt: TGCAGCGTTGCTATCCAGGGTACCTATGGCTACACCTTC; cdr3_aa: CSVAIQGTYGYTF
j_call: TRBJ1-1; clone_size: -; cdr3_length: 14; d_call: -; v_call: TRBV6-2/TRBV6-3; cdr3_nt: TGTGCCAGCAGTTCCCGACTGGCTTTAGCTGAAGCTTTCTTT; cdr3_aa: CASSSRLALAEAFF
j_call: TRBJ1-2; clone_size: -; cdr3_length: 12; d_call: -; v_call: TRBV20-1; cdr3_nt: TGCAGTGCTAGAGAGGGTTGGGGAGGCTACACCTTC; cdr3_aa: CSAREGWGGYTF
j_call: TRBJ2-7; clone_size: few; cdr3_length: 20; d_call: TRBD2; v_call: TRBV7-8; cdr3_nt: TGTGCCAGCAGCTCACCTAGGGGAGGGAGTAGGGTTTCTGGGGTGAGCGAGCAGTACTTC; cdr3_aa: CASSSPRGGSRVSGVSEQYF